This record concerns one TCR beta chain sequence. Its antigen remains unidentified. Per-base qualities were not stored, and no clone one base away is much larger. These data are taken from a study of CD4 T cells in relation to SARS-CoV-2 and coronaviruses (dated by TCRdb to about 2021). Broadly, across the study: In the ViraFEST assay, PBMCs were grown with antigen for about ten days, and TCR beta CDR3s were then sequenced to identify antigen-specific clonal expansions. Samples from three pre-COVID donors and the naive versus memory experiments were sequenced with the Adaptive Biotechnologies TCR-sequencing kit; other data were Illumina-based. For other donors in the study, expansion assays were sequenced with a different, Illumina-based TCR-beta assay. The negative reference condition was either a culture with an HIV-1 Nef peptide pool or a culture with no peptide. At the level of individual TCR clonotypes, the study evaluated whether memory CD4+ T cells crossreact between the spike proteins of SARS-CoV-2 and those of common cold coronaviruses. HLA restriction was mapped for shared crossreactive spike epitopes using patient-derived lymphoblastoid cell lines.

CD4+ T cells from unexposed donors were collected before the COVID-19 pandemic (2011-2018). The EasySep CD4+ T cell isolation kit was used to isolate CD4+ T cells once the cultures had run for roughly 10 days. As cell numbers permitted, CD4+ T cells from unexposed donors were tested for reactivity to SARS-CoV-2 S and N and to four common cold coronavirus spike pools. Each well received a few million PBMCs, cultured in IMDM supplemented with roughly 4.9% human AB serum and 9.5 to 10 IU/ml IL-2. Half of the culture medium was replaced with fresh IL-2-containing medium on days 3 and 7. In general, triplicate replicate wells were used for every peptide culture condition. Leukapheresis product for the unexposed donors was purchased commercially. Ficoll-Paque PLUS gradient centrifugation was used to isolate PBMCs from either whole blood or leukapheresis product. PBMCs were either cryopreserved at -140 degrees C or used fresh in the expansion assay. The QIAamp Micro DNA Kit was used to extract genomic DNA from the CD4+ T cells.

To prepare the library, the immunoSEQ multiplex PCR assay was applied. From the authors' description of their analysis: Preprocessing removed nonproductive sequences and CDR3s not starting with C, not ending with F or W, or shorter than 7 amino acids. The MANAFEST web app was used to call antigen-specific clonotypes on the basis of expansion compared with the reference and with other culture wells. To be counted as positive, a clone had to show significant expansion compared with the reference culture, at an FDR below 0.05, in 2 of 3 replicate wells. A further requirement for positive clones was significant expansion compared with all other tandem wells, along with an odds ratio above 5. After three terminal residues were trimmed from each end, CDR3 homology was quantified as pairwise Levenshtein distance using the stringdist R package. Imported from immuneACCESS, the table was reduced by TCRdb to in-frame sequences with V and J called. These copies leave out some clones; in studies compared against another copy, an unresolved V gene accounts for under half, and the cause of the remainder is not known. The DNA gave D and trimming, while V, J and clone size come from that table. For this sample there are some 16,000 clones; around four fifths appear just once. The biggest ten clones account for 35% to 50% of the sample.

The CDR3 has 16 amino acids, counting the end cysteine and phenylalanine. Here the CDR3 DNA is all that survives: 48 bases in frame from base 1. V is pared back by 2 bases and J by 3 bases, with 17 bases lying between the germline termini. From the germline V gene (reference sequence), CDR1 is MNHEY and CDR2 is SMNVEV. Findings and caveats that apply to the study as a whole: About 65% of donors had memory CD4+ clonotypes that crossrecognized SARS-CoV-2 and at least one common cold coronavirus spike. Small numbers of patients and of tested TCRs limited the study. No donor contributed both pre-pandemic and post-infection samples, which limited tracing the source of pre-existing responses. Because the crossreactivity analysis focused on spike protein, crossreactivity against other viral proteins was not assessed. Compared with monoreactive clones, crossreactive clones had significantly weaker SARS-CoV-2-driven expansion, a result consistent with antigenic imprinting.

The sample was CD4+ T cells from PBMCs, cultured in vitro. The source is a human donor in good health. The rearrangement joined TRBV27 to TRBJ2-7, with TRBD1 as a weak D call on 5 bases. The nucleotide sequence reads as follows: TGTGCCAGCAGTTTAGGCGACAGCAACAGACGCTACGAGCAGTACTTC. It translates as CASSLGDSNRRYEQYF.